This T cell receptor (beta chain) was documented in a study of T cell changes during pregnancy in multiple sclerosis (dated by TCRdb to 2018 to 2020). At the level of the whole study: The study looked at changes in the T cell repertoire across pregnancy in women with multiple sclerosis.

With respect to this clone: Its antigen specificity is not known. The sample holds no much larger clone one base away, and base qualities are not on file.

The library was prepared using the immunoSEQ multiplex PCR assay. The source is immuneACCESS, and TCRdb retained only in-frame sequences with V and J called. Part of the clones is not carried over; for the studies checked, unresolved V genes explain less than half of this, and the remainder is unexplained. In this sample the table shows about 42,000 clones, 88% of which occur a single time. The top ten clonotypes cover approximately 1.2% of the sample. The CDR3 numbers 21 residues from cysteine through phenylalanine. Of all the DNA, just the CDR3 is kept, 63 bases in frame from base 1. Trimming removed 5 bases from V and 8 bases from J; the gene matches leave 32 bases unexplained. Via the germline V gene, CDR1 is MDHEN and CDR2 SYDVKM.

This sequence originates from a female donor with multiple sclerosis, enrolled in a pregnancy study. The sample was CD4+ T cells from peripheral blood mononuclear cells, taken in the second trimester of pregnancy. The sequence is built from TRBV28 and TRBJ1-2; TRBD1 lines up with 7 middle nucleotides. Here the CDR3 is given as CASSPQGTDHTTIYDGVGYTF. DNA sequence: TGTGCCAGCAGTCCCCAGGGGACAGACCACACTACAATCTATGACGGGGTGGGCTACACCTTC.